The clone carrying this TCR beta chain has at least ten counts. MiXCR, applied by TCRdb to the reads, yields one record per CDR3 protein. The top ten hold 20% to 30% of the sample, which has 500,000 or so distinct CDR3 sequences, approximately 15% seen once. The CDR3 length is 14 residues. The V end lost 6 bases, the J end lost 2 bases, and 13 bases lay between the germline ends. CDR1 and CDR2 from the germline V gene are SEHNR and FQNEAQ (reference sequence). The data belong to a study of T cell repertoires in cytomegalovirus infection. Study as a whole: Based on public TCR beta signatures, there were indications of CMV infection and of a matching HLA type.

The chain has TRBV7-9 and TRBJ2-5; D assignment may be TRBD1 or TRBD2 (5 bases each). Sequenced: CD8+ T cells from PBMCs. The sequence came from a human donor in good health (CMV status not recorded). Some clones in this sample may be carry-over from other donors' samples. The CDR3 DNA follows: TGTGCCAGCAGTTTGGTGGGGACGCAAGAGACCCAGTACTTC. Its protein is CASSLVGTQETQYF.